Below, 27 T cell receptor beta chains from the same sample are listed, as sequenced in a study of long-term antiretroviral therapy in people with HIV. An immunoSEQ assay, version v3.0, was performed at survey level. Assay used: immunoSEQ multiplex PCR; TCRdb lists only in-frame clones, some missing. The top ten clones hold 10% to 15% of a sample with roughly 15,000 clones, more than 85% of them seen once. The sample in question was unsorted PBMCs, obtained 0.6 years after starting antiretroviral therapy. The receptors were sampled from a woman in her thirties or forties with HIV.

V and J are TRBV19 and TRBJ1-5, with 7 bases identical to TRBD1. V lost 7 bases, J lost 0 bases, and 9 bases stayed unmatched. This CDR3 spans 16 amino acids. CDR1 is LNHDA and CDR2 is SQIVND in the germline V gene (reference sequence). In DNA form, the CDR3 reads TGTGCCAGTAACCGCGCCGGGACAGATAGCAATCAGCCCCAGCATTTT. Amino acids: CASNRAGTDSNQPQHF.

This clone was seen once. The CDR3 region is CASSSGQYTEAFF. The CDR3 DNA is TGTGCCAGCAGCTCTGGGCAGTACACTGAAGCTTTCTTT. This chain connects TRBV14 to TRBJ1-1; D gene ambiguous. CDR3 length equals 13 residues. Trimming stripped 5 bases from V and 3 bases from J, with 10 bases between. Germline values: CDR1 SGHDN, CDR2 FVKESK.

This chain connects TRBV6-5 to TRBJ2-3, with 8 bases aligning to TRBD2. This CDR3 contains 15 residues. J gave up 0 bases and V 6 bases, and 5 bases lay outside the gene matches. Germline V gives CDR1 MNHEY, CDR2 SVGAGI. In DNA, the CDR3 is TGTGCCAGCAGGAAAGCGGGGGAAAGCACAGATACGCAGTATTTT. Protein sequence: CASRKAGESTDTQYF.

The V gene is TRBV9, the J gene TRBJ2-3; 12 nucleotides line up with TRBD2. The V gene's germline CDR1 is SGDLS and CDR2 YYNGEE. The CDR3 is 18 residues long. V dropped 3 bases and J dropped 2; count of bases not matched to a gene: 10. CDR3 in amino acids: CASSASGGARSATDTQYF. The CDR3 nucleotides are TGTGCCAGCAGCGCTAGCGGGGGGGCCCGGAGCGCCACAGATACGCAGTATTTT.

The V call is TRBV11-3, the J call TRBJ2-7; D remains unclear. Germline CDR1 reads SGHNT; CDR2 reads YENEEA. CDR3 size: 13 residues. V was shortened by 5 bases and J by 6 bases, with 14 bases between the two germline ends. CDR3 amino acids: CASSLDGRSEQYF. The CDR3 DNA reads TGTGCCAGCAGCCTGGACGGTCGGAGCGAGCAGTACTTC.

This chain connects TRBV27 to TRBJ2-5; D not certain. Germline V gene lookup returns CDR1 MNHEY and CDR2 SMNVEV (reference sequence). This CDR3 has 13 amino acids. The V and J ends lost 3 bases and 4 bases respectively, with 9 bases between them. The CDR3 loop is CASSLARGETQYF. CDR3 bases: TGTGCCAGCAGTTTGGCACGAGGAGAGACCCAGTACTTC.

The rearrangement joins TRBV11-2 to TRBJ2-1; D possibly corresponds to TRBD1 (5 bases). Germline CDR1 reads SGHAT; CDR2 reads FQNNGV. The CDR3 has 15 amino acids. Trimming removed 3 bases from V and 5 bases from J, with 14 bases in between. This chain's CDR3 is CASSFRQGRDNEQFF. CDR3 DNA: TGTGCCAGCAGCTTTCGGCAGGGCCGGGACAATGAGCAGTTCTTC.

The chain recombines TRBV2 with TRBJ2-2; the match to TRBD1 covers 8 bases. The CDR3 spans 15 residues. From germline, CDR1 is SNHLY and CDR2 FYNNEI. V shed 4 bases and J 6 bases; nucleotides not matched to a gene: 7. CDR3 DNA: TGTGCCAGCAGTGGTCGGACAGGGTGGTCCGGGGAGCTGTTTTTT. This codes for CASSGRTGWSGELFF. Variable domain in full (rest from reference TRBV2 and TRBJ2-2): EPEVTQTPSHQVTQMGQEVILRCVPISNHLYFYWYRQILGQKVEFLVSFYNNEISEKSEIFDDQFSVERPDGSNFTLKIRSTKLEDSAMYFCASSGRTGWSGELFFGEGSRLTVL.

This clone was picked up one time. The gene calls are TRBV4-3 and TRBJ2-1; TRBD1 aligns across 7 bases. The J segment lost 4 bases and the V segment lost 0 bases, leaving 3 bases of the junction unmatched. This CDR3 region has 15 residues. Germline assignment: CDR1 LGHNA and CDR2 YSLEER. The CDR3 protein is CASSQEATGYNEQFF. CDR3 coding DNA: TGCGCCAGCAGCCAAGAGGCGACAGGGTACAATGAGCAGTTCTTC.

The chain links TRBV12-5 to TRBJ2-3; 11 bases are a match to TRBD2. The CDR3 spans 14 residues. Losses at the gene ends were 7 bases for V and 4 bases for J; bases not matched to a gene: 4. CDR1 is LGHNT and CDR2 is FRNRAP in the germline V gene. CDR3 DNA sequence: TGTGCTAGTGCCTTAGCGGGGGGGCCAGATACGCAGTATTTT. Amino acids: CASALAGGPDTQYF.

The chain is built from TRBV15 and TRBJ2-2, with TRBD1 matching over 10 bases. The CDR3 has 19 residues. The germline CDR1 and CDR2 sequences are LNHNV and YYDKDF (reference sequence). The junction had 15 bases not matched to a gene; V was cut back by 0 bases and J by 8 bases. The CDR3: CATSRDQGGGQGGIGELFF. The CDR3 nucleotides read TGTGCCACCAGCAGAGACCAGGGTGGAGGACAGGGGGGTATAGGGGAGCTGTTTTTT.

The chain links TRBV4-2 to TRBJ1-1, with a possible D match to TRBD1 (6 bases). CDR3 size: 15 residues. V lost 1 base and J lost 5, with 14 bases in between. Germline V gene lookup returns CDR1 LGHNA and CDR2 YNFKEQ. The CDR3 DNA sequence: TGTGCCAGCAGCCAAGGGGCAGGGGCGGGTACTGAAGCTTTCTTT. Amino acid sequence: CASSQGAGAGTEAFF.

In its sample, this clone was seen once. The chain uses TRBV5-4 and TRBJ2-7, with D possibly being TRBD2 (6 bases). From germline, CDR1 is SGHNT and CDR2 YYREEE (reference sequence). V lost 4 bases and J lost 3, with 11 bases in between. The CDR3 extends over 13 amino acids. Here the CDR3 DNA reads TGTGCCAGCAGCGCGGACGGGGGCTACGAGCAGTACTTC. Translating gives CASSADGGYEQYF.

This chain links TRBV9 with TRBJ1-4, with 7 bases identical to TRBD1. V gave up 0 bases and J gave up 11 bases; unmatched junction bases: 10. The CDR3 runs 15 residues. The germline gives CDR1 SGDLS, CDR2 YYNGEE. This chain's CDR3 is CASSVGPGGVGKLFF. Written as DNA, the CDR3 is TGTGCCAGCAGCGTAGGTCCAGGGGGAGTTGGGAAACTGTTTTTT.

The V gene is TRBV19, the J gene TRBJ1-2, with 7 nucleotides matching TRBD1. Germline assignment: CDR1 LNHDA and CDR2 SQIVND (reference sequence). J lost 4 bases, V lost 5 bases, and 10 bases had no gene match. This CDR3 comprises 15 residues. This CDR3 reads CASSPTPGGSYGYTF. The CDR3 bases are TGTGCCAGTAGTCCAACCCCAGGGGGGAGCTATGGCTACACCTTC.

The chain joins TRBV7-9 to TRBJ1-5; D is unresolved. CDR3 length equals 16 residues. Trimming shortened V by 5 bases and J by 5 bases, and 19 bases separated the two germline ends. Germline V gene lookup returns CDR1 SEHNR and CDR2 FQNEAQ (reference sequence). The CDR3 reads CASSRSTGGGHQPQHF. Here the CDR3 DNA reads TGTGCCAGCAGCCGATCGACCGGAGGTGGCCATCAGCCCCAGCATTTT.

In DNA, the CDR3 is TGTGCCAGCAGCGCCCGGGACAGGGACTATGGCTACACCTTC. Amino acid sequence: CASSARDRDYGYTF. This sequence joins TRBV7-8 and TRBJ1-2, with TRBD1 matching over 9 bases. CDR1 is SGHVS and CDR2 is FQNEAQ in the germline V gene. The V and J ends lost 5 bases and 3 bases, in that order; junction bases with no gene match: 4. This CDR3 has 14 amino acids.

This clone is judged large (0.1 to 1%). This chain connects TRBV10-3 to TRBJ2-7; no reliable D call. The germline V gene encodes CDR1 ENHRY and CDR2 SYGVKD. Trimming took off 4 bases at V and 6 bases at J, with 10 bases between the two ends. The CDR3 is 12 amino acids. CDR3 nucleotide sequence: TGTGCCATCAGTGGTGGCCTCGGCGAGCAGTACTTC. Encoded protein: CAISGGLGEQYF.

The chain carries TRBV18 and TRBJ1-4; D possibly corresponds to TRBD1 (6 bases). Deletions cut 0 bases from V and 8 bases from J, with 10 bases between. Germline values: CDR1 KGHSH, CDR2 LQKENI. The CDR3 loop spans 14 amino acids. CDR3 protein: CASSPPGQREKLFF. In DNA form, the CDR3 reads TGTGCCAGCTCACCACCTGGACAGCGAGAAAAACTGTTTTTT.

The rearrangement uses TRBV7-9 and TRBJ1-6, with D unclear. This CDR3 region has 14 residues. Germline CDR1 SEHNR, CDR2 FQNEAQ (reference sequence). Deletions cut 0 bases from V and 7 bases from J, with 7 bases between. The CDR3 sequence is CASSLASGNSPLHF. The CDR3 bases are TGTGCCAGCAGCTTAGCGAGCGGGAATTCACCCCTCCACTTT.

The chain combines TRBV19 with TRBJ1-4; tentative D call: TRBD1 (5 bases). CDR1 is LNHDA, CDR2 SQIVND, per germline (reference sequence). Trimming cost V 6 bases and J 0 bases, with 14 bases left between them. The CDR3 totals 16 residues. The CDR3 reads CASRRTILSTNEKLFF. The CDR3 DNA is TGTGCCAGTAGAAGGACAATTTTATCAACTAATGAAAAACTGTTTTTT.

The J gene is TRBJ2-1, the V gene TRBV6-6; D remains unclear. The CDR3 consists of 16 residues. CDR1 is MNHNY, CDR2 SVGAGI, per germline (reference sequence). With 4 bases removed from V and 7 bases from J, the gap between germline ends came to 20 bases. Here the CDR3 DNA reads TGTGCCAGCAGTTCCCTCACAGTCCGTGGGATGAATGAGCAGTTCTTC. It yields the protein CASSSLTVRGMNEQFF.

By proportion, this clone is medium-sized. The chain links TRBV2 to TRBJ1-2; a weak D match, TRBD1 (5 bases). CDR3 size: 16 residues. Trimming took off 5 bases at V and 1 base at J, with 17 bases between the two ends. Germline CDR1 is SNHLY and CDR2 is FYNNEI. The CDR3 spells CASSPSTGLLNYGYTF. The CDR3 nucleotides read TGTGCCAGCAGTCCTTCCACAGGCCTACTTAACTATGGCTACACCTTC.

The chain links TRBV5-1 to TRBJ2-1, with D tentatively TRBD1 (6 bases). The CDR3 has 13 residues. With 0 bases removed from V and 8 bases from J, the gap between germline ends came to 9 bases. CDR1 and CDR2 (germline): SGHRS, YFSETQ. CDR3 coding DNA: TGCGCCAGCAGCTTGGAACAGGGCTATGAGCAGTTCTTC. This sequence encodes CASSLEQGYEQFF.

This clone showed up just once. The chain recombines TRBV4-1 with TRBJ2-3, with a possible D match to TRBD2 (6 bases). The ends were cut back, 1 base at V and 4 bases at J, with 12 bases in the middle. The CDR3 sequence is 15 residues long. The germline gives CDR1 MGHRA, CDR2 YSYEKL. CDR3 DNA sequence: TGCGCCAGCAGCCAAGGACTAGACGGGTCAGATACGCAGTATTTT. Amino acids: CASSQGLDGSDTQYF.

The CDR3 region is CASSLGFGQGVSYEQYF. The CDR3, as DNA: TGTGCCAGCAGTTTAGGGTTTGGGCAGGGAGTTTCCTACGAGCAGTACTTC. The J gene is TRBJ2-7, the V gene TRBV27; D possibly matches TRBD1 or TRBD2 (5 bases each). The V gene lost 2 bases and the J gene lost 1 base, with 18 bases spanning the gap. Germline V gene lookup returns CDR1 MNHEY and CDR2 SMNVEV (reference sequence). This CDR3 contains 17 residues.

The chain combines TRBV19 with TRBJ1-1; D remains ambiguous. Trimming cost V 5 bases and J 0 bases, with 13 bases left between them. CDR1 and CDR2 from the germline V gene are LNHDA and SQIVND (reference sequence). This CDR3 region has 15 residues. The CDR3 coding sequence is TGTGCCAGTAGTGAGGCATTTTCGATGAACACTGAAGCTTTCTTT. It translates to CASSEAFSMNTEAFF.